This TCR beta chain was recovered during a study of naive and memory T cell subsets. Study results and caveats: Especially in CD8 cells, naive repertoires contained a few larger clonotypes, possibly CD45RA-re-expressing memory cells. From naive to CM, EM and EMRA, diversity decreased and Gini increased. Over 85% of naive TCR sequences appeared only once after error correction, unlike memory subsets.

Cells stained for CD3, CD4, CD8, CD45RA, CD27 and viability were sorted into four CD45RA/CD27 subsets. The beta constant-region primer was an equimolar mix of two oligonucleotides covering TRBC1 and TRBC2. TCRdb reprocessed the UMI-ligation and nested PCR reads via MiXCR and lists one record per CDR3 protein. The sample shows approximately 140,000 distinct CDR3 sequences, approximately 17% of them seen only once. The length of the CDR3 is 15 residues. V lost 8 bases and J 0 bases, leaving 16 bases between the germline ends. Germline-derived CDR1 and CDR2 are MDHEN and SYDVKM. A note on this clonotype: Its target is not known.

Sequencing was performed on naive CD4+ T cells from blood. This TCR was recovered from a human donor in good health. V is TRBV28 and J is TRBJ1-1; weak D call: TRBD1 (5 bases). CDR3 residues: CASDRQRLMNTEAFF. The CDR3, as DNA: TGTGCCAGCGATCGACAGCGTCTCATGAACACTGAAGCTTTCTTT.